Below, one T cell receptor (beta chain) is given with its context. This clonotype has at least ten counts. Its antigen is currently not known. No base quality values were provided; no much bigger clone lies one nucleotide off. TCRdb shows the sequencer as Illumina HiSeq 1500. Through fastp at Q25 and MiXCR, TCRdb rebuilt clones from the public reads, retaining in-frame beta chains. Every distinct CDR3 protein forms one entry, paired with its most common genes and DNA. The sample table contains 200,000 to 300,000 distinct CDR3 sequences; only one count was recorded for roughly 9% of them. The leading ten clones occupy over 13% of the sample. The sample comes from a study of T cell repertoires in cytomegalovirus infection (dated by TCRdb to about 2019). Concerning the study at large: Donor HLA type was relevant to the analysis, because carriage of CMV infection together with the matching HLA type was indicated by public TCR beta signatures. What the work shows at the level of the full study, not this receptor alone: The ex vivo response was dominated by HLA-C-restricted CMV-specific TCR beta clonotypes, which also provided the single most frequent clonotype in two of eight donors. Cumulative frequency of public TCR beta family members discriminated carriers of CMV infection plus the relevant HLA type in this cohort and an independent 352-donor cohort.

The CDR3 numbers 16 residues from cysteine through phenylalanine. Kept here is only the CDR3 DNA, which spans 48 bases and is read in frame from base 1. From the germline V gene, CDR1 is SGHVS and CDR2 is FQNEAQ. V lost 1 base and J lost 4 bases; the stretch between them is 16 bases long. This receptor was taken from a human donor in good health (CMV status not recorded). Some clones in this sample may be carry-over from other donors' samples. Here the chain combines TRBV7-8 and TRBJ1-1; 5 matching bases give a weak D call of TRBD1. The material sequenced was PBMCs. The DNA reads TGTGCCAGCAGCTTAGAGGGCAGGGCCCGGGGCACTGAAGCTTTCTTT. This translates into CASSLEGRARGTEAFF.